The rows below give T cell receptor beta chains drawn from one sample of a study of T cell responses to AZD1222 COVID-19 vaccine. Sequencing used immunoSEQ multiplex PCR; TCRdb keeps in-frame clones, though not all of them. The sample has 120,000 to 150,000 clones, 80% to 95% seen once. Sequenced here: peripheral blood, sampled on day 0 of AZD1222 vaccination. Receptors were obtained from an adult in good health. Both conserved end residues are trimmed from each CDR3.

J | V | CDR3
TRBJ2-5 | TRBV11-1 | ASSLSTGYQETQY
TRBJ2-3 | TRBV7-9 | ASSLTSGDPDTQY
TRBJ2-3 | TRBV7-2 | ASSLGRGGHTDTQY
TRBJ2-7 | TRBV4-3 | ASSLLGAGSYEQY
TRBJ1-4 | TRBV20-1 | SASPTARSEKLF
TRBJ2-3 | TRBV12-5 | ASGLPGSTDTQY
TRBJ2-7 | TRBV5-4 | ASSLASGPYEQY
TRBJ1-1 | TRBV28 | ASSFVSQATEAF
TRBJ1-1 | TRBV6-2/TRBV6-3 | ASSFYRNTEAF
TRBJ1-2 | TRBV13 | ASSLGEGYYGYT
TRBJ1-1 | TRBV6-5 | ASSYSMGLATEAF
TRBJ1-3 | TRBV3-1/TRBV3-2 | ASRDRGNTIY
TRBJ1-2 | TRBV14 | ASSRSWTGIKGYT
TRBJ2-7 | TRBV12-3/TRBV12-4 | ASRAGGYYEQY
TRBJ1-5 | TRBV18 | ASSPDWRGPQH
TRBJ2-5 | TRBV7-8 | ASSFNDQETQY
TRBJ2-7 | TRBV19 | ASSIADRGTSEQY
TRBJ2-4 | TRBV23-1 | ASSQSWWVSSTGPNIQY
TRBJ1-6 | TRBV4-1 | ASSQEGPGRLNSPLH
TRBJ1-6 | TRBV6-1 | ASSEVEIYNSPLH
TRBJ1-2 | TRBV28 | ASSLSTGLMDGYT
TRBJ2-7 | TRBV29-1 | SVVGSWGGGQY
TRBJ2-7 | TRBV12-3/TRBV12-4 | ASSLGTTYEQY
TRBJ1-2 | TRBV10-1 | AIQDRQTYGYT
TRBJ1-1 | TRBV2 | ASSELPRRVTEAF
TRBJ1-1 | TRBV4-2 | ASSLPGQGITEAF